This T cell receptor (beta chain) is from a study of OX40 agonist ivuxolimab in advanced cancers. About the research overall: A mean age of roughly 66 years, range about 20 to 79, was recorded, and approximately 80% were male. Participants could have had prior anti-PD-1, anti-PD-L1 or anti-CTLA-4 therapy, and approximately 40% had some. Study-wide results and caveats: Dose levels from 0.1 to 3.0 mg/kg saw CD4+ and CD8+ blood T cells expand clonally by week 6. Compared with others, partial responders at 0.1-3.0 mg/kg displayed clonal expansion among the lowest.

The germline V and J ends were trimmed by 0 bases and 0 bases, with 9 bases remaining between them. Germline assignment: CDR1 LGHNA and CDR2 YNFKEQ. The CDR3 is 16 amino acids. This clone occurred a few times. What it recognizes is unknown. The method was immunoSEQ multiplex PCR; TCRdb's version includes in-frame clones alone and lacks a portion of them. Of 70,000 to 90,000 clones in the sample, 84% were seen once. The sequencing here drew on CD4+ or CD8+ T cells sorted from blood, taken in a trial of the OX40 agonist ivuxolimab. The TCR comes from an adult with an advanced solid tumor such as melanoma, head and neck, liver or kidney cancer. The chain links TRBV4-2 to TRBJ1-3; the D gene is possibly TRBD1 (6 bases). The CDR3 DNA sequence: TGTGCCAGCAGCCAAGAAACAGGGACCTCTGGAAACACCATATATTTT. The encoded protein is CASSQETGTSGNTIYF.